This TCR beta chain was sequenced for a study of blood T cell repertoires in COVID-19. As for the study in general: The analysed material was cDNA or gDNA that came from T cells, B-cell-depleted T cells, or PBMCs.

Original methodology: Nucleated cell counts were estimated from reference gene primer amplification. Clones were read by immunoSEQ multiplex PCR, and TCRdb kept only the in-frame ones, dropping some. The V and J calls and the clone size are those of that table, but D and trimming were determined from the DNA. Altogether over 55,000 clones are present, around 90% being singletons, with the ten largest covering around 20%. Those enrolled in Seattle joined during active infection and were followed longitudinally afterward. Sequencing was done on a sample of peripheral blood. This clonotype was sampled from an elderly woman with COVID-19, enrolled during active disease.

DNA for the CDR3: TGTGCCGCCTCCAACGGGGGAAGCAATCAGCCCCAGCATTTT. Its translation is CAASNGGSNQPQHF. This chain joins TRBV5-4 and TRBJ1-5; D perhaps matches TRBD1 (5 bases). This CDR3 region has 14 residues. The V gene's germline CDR1 is SGHNT and CDR2 YYREEE (reference sequence). Between the trimmed V and J ends, which lost 10 bases and 1 base, there was a span of 15 bases.